Following are 2 T cell receptor beta chains from one sample sequenced in a study of CD8+CD57+ T cells in acquired aplastic anemia. TCR beta VDJ and CDR3 profiles were obtained from a genomic DNA template. TCRdb redid the calling of the reads with MiXCR, one entry per CDR3 protein. This sample has approximately 200,000 distinct CDR3 sequences, with roughly 57% found just once. The sample comprised sorted CD4+, CD8+, or CD8+CD57+ T cells (not recorded which) from PBMCs. These receptors originate from a human donor in good health.

The chain links TRBV7-9 to TRBJ2-1; no firm D call. V was trimmed by 8 bases and J by 8 bases, leaving 13 bases between them. The CDR3 extends over 12 amino acids. Germline values: CDR1 SEHNR, CDR2 FQNEAQ (reference sequence). CDR3 protein: CASRLRPDEQFF. The CDR3 DNA follows: TGTGCCAGCCGATTAAGACCGGATGAGCAGTTCTTC.

This clonotype was recorded once. V usage is TRBV25-1 and J usage is TRBJ1-1; TRBD1 might be the D (5 bases). The CDR3 loop spans 15 amino acids. The germline V gene has CDR1 MGHDK and CDR2 SYGVNS. The V end lost 5 bases, the J end lost 5 bases, and 18 bases lay between the germline ends. The CDR3 DNA reads as TGTGCCAGCAGTCCCGTGGGCCAGGGTGAAACTGAAGCTTTCTTT. It is translated as CASSPVGQGETEAFF.